One T cell receptor (beta chain) is described in this entry. The data belong to a study of blood T cell repertoires in COVID-19. Study context: From the United States, Italy and Spain came samples of acute and convalescent COVID-19. PBMCs, B-cell-depleted T cells, or T cells were the source of the cDNA or gDNA that made up the material.

The CDR3 runs to 14 residues. Germline-derived CDR1 and CDR2 are SEHNR and FQNEAQ (reference sequence). Between the trimmed V and J ends, which lost 5 bases and 1 base, there was a span of 9 bases. Sequencing was performed with immunoSEQ multiplex PCR; in TCRdb, only in-frame clones are kept and a portion is missing. The repertoire holds 200,000 to 300,000 clones, with around 86% as singletons. The receptor was isolated from a man aged 40-49 years who had recovered from COVID-19. Specimen: peripheral blood. The rearrangement links TRBV7-9 to TRBJ2-1; D is possibly TRBD1 (6 bases). CDR3 in amino acids: CASSRGTSYNEQFF. DNA for the CDR3: TGTGCCAGCAGCCGAGGGACATCCTACAATGAGCAGTTCTTC.